This is a list of T cell receptor beta chains from one sample in a study of blood T cell repertoires in COVID-19. Generated by immunoSEQ multiplex PCR, the TCRdb table keeps only in-frame clones and is missing some. The sample holds about 170,000 clones, 84% seen once. The material sequenced was PBMCs or T cells enriched from blood (not recorded which). Receptor source: a man aged 50 to 59 who had recovered from COVID-19. Both conserved end residues are part of each CDR3. The D gene is left open where the match is weak. Only part of the rows carry a size: once, few, many, or a class if the clone is expanded.

TRBV6-2/TRBV6-3,-,TRBD1,TRBJ2-4,CASSFQSGRQGNAKNIQYF,TGTGCCAGCAGTTTCCAATCCGGCAGACAGGGCAACGCCAAAAACATTCAGTACTTC
TRBV15,-,TRBD1,TRBJ1-2,CATSYGTGRRSYGYTF,TGTGCCACCAGCTACGGGACAGGGCGGAGGAGCTATGGCTACACCTTC
TRBV4-3,once,-,TRBJ1-3,CASSQGTATVSGNTIYF,TGCGCCAGCAGCCAAGGGACAGCAACGGTCTCTGGAAACACCATATATTTT
TRBV18,few,TRBD1,TRBJ2-5,CASSPGTGQTQYF,TGTGCCAGCTCACCCGGGACAGGCCAGACCCAGTACTTC
TRBV5-8,few,TRBD1,TRBJ1-3,CASSYRDRGGNTIYF,TGTGCCAGCAGCTACCGGGACAGGGGAGGAAACACCATATATTTT
TRBV6-8,-,TRBD1,TRBJ1-3,CASSPGQVEGNTIYF,TGTGCCAGCAGCCCTGGACAGGTAGAAGGAAACACCATATATTTT
TRBV15,-,TRBD1,TRBJ1-4,CATSRAQGAYEKLFF,TGTGCCACCAGCAGAGCCCAGGGGGCTTATGAAAAACTGTTTTTT
TRBV29-1,-,TRBD1,TRBJ2-7,CSVQTGPYEQYF,TGCAGCGTACAGACAGGGCCCTACGAGCAGTACTTC
TRBV6-1,-,-,TRBJ1-3,CASSDINTIYF,TGTGCCAGCAGTGATATAAACACCATATATTTT
TRBV18,once,TRBD1,TRBJ1-1,CASSPGTGGWGSNTEAFF,TGTGCCAGCTCACCAGGGACAGGGGGTTGGGGGTCGAACACTGAAGCTTTCTTT
TRBV10-3,few,-,TRBJ1-2,CAIRVSLQANYGYTF,TGTGCCATCAGAGTGTCTCTACAGGCTAACTATGGCTACACCTTC
TRBV27,-,-,TRBJ1-1,CASSLVASQNTEAFF,TGTGCCAGCAGTTTAGTAGCCAGTCAGAACACTGAAGCTTTCTTT
TRBV19,-,TRBD1,TRBJ1-2,CASRDRGRAYGYTF,TGTGCCAGCCGGGACAGGGGACGCGCCTATGGCTACACCTTC
TRBV4-1,-,-,TRBJ2-2,CASSLRGRDRTGELFF,TGCGCCAGCAGCCTAAGGGGAAGGGATCGGACCGGGGAGCTGTTTTTT
TRBV29-1,once,TRBD1,TRBJ2-7,CSVQTTGGYEQYF,TGCAGCGTTCAGACAACAGGGGGCTACGAGCAGTACTTC
TRBV2,-,TRBD1,TRBJ1-6,CASRTGQALNSPLHF,TGTGCCAGCAGGACGGGACAGGCGCTAAATTCACCCCTCCACTTT
TRBV9,few,-,TRBJ1-5,CASSVDGGDNQPQHF,TGTGCCAGCAGCGTCGACGGAGGTGACAATCAGCCCCAGCATTTT
TRBV15,-,-,TRBJ1-5,CATSTLGAEVSNQPQHF,TGTGCCACCAGCACCCTGGGAGCAGAAGTAAGCAATCAGCCCCAGCATTTT
TRBV4-2,few,TRBD1,TRBJ2-7,CASSQELGQIAEQYF,TGTGCCAGCAGCCAAGAATTGGGACAGATAGCCGAGCAGTACTTC
TRBV5-5,-,TRBD2,TRBJ2-2,CASSLRGDTGELFF,TGTGCCAGCAGCTTGCGGGGGGACACCGGGGAGCTGTTTTTT
TRBV6-5,-,-,TRBJ1-1,CASRPGGMNTEAFF,TGTGCCAGCAGGCCGGGAGGGATGAACACTGAAGCTTTCTTT
TRBV6-1,once,-,TRBJ1-4,CASSEVRGFATNEKLFF,TGTGCCAGCAGTGAGGTGCGGGGGTTTGCAACTAATGAAAAACTGTTTTTT
TRBV30,-,TRBD1,TRBJ1-1,CAWTYPRDRGRAFF,TGTGCCTGGACCTACCCCCGGGACAGGGGGAGAGCTTTCTTT
TRBV4-2,-,-,TRBJ1-4,CASSQDHSGLSEKLFF,TGTGCCAGCAGCCAAGACCATTCAGGGCTCTCGGAAAAACTGTTTTTT
TRBV6-2/TRBV6-3,-,-,TRBJ1-5,CASSSGGPQHF,TGTGCCAGCAGTTCGGGTGGGCCCCAGCATTTT
TRBV5-1,-,TRBD1,TRBJ1-1,CASSLDQGANTEAFF,TGCGCCAGCAGCTTGGACCAGGGGGCAAACACTGAAGCTTTCTTT
TRBV3-1/TRBV3-2,-,TRBD2,TRBJ2-3,CASSHRTSGGGDTQYF,TGTGCCAGCAGCCATCGGACTAGCGGGGGCGGAGATACGCAGTATTTT
TRBV5-6,-,-,TRBJ2-7,CASSLVMVELGGSYEQYF,TGTGCCAGCAGCTTGGTTATGGTTGAGTTGGGGGGCTCCTACGAGCAGTACTTC
TRBV29-1,-,TRBD1,TRBJ1-1,CSVGGQGSNTEAFF,TGCAGCGTTGGGGGACAGGGTTCGAACACTGAAGCTTTCTTT
TRBV18,-,-,TRBJ1-1,CASSPLRGMNTEAFF,TGTGCCAGCTCACCACTCCGCGGGATGAACACTGAAGCTTTCTTT
TRBV7-3,-,-,TRBJ2-7,CASRVLGGEQYF,TGTGCCAGCAGGGTACTAGGCGGCGAGCAGTACTTC
TRBV6-6,-,TRBD1,TRBJ2-7,CASRRQGGYEQYF,TGTGCCAGCAGGAGACAGGGTGGCTACGAGCAGTACTTC
TRBV5-4,once,-,TRBJ2-3,CASSLDRASTDTQYF,TGTGCCAGCAGCTTGGACAGGGCTAGCACAGATACGCAGTATTTT
TRBV11-2,-,-,TRBJ1-4,CASSLDRGMREKLFF,TGTGCCAGCAGCTTAGACAGGGGAATGCGTGAAAAACTGTTTTTT
TRBV4-1,-,-,TRBJ1-2,CASSSRQTIYGYTF,TGCGCCAGCAGCTCTCGACAGACAATCTATGGCTACACCTTC
TRBV7-9,-,-,TRBJ2-7,CASSPPRAYEQYF,TGTGCCAGCAGCCCTCCGAGGGCCTACGAGCAGTACTTC
TRBV12-3/TRBV12-4,-,TRBD1,TRBJ2-2,CASSPQGVGELFF,TGTGCCAGCAGCCCTCAGGGGGTCGGGGAGCTGTTTTTT
TRBV19,-,TRBD1,TRBJ1-6,CASSDSGQGQGSPLHF,TGTGCCAGTAGTGATTCCGGACAGGGCCAGGGTTCACCCCTCCACTTT
TRBV5-4,-,TRBD1,TRBJ1-6,CASSRDRAGNSPLHF,TGTGCCAGCAGCCGAGACAGGGCTGGGAATTCACCCCTCCACTTT
TRBV7-6,-,TRBD2,TRBJ2-7,CASSAGTSSYEQYF,TGTGCCAGCAGCGCAGGGACTAGCTCCTACGAGCAGTACTTC
TRBV7-8,once,TRBD2,TRBJ2-7,CASSLDSLISGGATYEQYF,TGTGCCAGCAGCTTAGATTCGCTAATTAGCGGGGGGGCTACCTACGAGCAGTACTTC
TRBV21-1,once,-,TRBJ2-3,CASSKGRGWSTDTQYF,TGTGCCAGCAGCAAAGGCAGGGGATGGAGTACAGATACGCAGTATTTT
TRBV4-1,once,-,TRBJ2-2,CASSQYTYRENTGELFF,TGCGCCAGCAGCCAATATACGTACAGGGAAAACACCGGGGAGCTGTTTTTT
TRBV19,-,TRBD1,TRBJ1-2,CASRTFGQDGYTF,TGTGCCAGTAGAACCTTCGGACAGGATGGCTACACCTTC
TRBV6-5,-,-,TRBJ2-7,CASSYSGQPYEQYF,TGTGCCAGCAGTTACTCCGGACAGCCCTACGAGCAGTACTTC
TRBV27,-,TRBD1,TRBJ2-2,CASSIDRGQAGELFF,TGTGCCAGCAGTATCGACAGGGGACAGGCCGGGGAGCTGTTTTTT
TRBV7-3,few,TRBD2,TRBJ2-3,CATAWVAGGLDTQYF,TGTGCCACCGCGTGGGTAGCGGGGGGGTTAGATACGCAGTATTTT
TRBV4-3,-,-,TRBJ1-1,CASSQQGTEAFF,TGCGCCAGCAGCCAACAGGGCACTGAAGCTTTCTTT
TRBV6-5,-,TRBD1,TRBJ1-1,CATATGAMNTEAFF,TGTGCCACCGCGACAGGGGCCATGAACACTGAAGCTTTCTTT
TRBV3-1/TRBV3-2,-,TRBD2,TRBJ2-5,CASSPTRTSGAETQYF,TGTGCCAGCAGCCCAACCCGGACTAGCGGGGCGGAGACCCAGTACTTC
TRBV7-2,once,TRBD1,TRBJ1-2,CASSPGQGELYGYTF,TGTGCCAGCAGCCCCGGACAGGGGGAGCTCTATGGCTACACCTTC